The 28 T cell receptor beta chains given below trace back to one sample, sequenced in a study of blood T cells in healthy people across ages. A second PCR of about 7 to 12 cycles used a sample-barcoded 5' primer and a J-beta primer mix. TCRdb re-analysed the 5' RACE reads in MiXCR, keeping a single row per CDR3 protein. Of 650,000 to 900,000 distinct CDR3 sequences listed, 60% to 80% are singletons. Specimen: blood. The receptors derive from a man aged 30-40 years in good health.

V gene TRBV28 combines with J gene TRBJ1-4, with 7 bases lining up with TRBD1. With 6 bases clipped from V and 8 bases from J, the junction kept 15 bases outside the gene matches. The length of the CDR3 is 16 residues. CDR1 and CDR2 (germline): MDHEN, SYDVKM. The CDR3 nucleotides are TGTGCCAGCAGATCCGGGTTGACAGGGCTTGAGGAAAAACTGTTTTTT. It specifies CASRSGLTGLEEKLFF.

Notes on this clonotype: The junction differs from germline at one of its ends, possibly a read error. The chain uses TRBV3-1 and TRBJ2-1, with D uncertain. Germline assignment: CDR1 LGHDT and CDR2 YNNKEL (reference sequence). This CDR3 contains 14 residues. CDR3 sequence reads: CASSPTGKYNGQFF. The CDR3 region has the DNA TGTGCCAGCAGCCCCACGGGCAAATACAATGGGCAGTTCTTC.

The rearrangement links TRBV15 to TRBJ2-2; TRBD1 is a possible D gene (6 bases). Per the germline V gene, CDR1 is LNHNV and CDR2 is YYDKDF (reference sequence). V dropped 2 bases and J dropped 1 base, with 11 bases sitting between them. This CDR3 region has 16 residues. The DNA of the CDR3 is TGTGCCACCAGCAGAAAGGACAGATTGAACACCGGGGAGCTGTTTTTT. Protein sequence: CATSRKDRLNTGELFF.

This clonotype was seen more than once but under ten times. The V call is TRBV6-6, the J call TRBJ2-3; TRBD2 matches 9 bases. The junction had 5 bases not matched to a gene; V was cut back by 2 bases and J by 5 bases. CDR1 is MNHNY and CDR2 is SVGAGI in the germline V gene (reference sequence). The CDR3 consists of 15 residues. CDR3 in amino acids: CASSYRTSVGDTQYF. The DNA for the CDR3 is TGTGCCAGCAGTTACCGGACTAGCGTTGGAGATACGCAGTATTTT.

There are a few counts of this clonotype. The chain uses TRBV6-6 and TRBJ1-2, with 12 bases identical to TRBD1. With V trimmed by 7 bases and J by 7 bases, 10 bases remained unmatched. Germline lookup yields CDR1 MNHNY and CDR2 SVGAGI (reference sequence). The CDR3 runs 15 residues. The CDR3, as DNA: TGTGCCAGCACTCAGGCGGGACAGGGGGCCAGTGGCTACACCTTC. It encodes CASTQAGQGASGYTF.

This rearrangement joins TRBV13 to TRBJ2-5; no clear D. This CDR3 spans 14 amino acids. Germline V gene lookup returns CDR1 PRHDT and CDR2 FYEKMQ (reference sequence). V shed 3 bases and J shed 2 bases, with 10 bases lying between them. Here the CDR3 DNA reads TGTGCCAGCAGCTTTCGACTGGGACAAGAGACCCAGTACTTC. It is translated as CASSFRLGQETQYF.

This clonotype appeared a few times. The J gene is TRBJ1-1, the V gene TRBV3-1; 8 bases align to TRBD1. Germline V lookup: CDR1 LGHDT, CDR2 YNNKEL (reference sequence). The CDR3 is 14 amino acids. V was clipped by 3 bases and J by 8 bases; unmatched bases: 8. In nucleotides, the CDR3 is TGTGCCAGCAGCCAGAACGACAGGGGTGGGGAAGCTTTCTTT. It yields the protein CASSQNDRGGEAFF. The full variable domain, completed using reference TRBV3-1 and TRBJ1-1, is DTAVSQTPKYLVTQMGNDKSIKCEQNLGHDTMYWYKQDSKKFLKIMFSYNNKELIINETVPNRFSPKSPDKAHLNLHINSLELGDSAVYFCASSQNDRGGEAFFGQGTRLTVV.

In nucleotides, the CDR3 is TGTGCCATCGGGGAGACTAAACGAACCTACAATGAGCAGTTCTTC. Translation: CAIGETKRTYNEQFF. The chain has TRBV10-3 and TRBJ2-1; possible D gene TRBD2, 5 bases. Trimming cost V 8 bases and J 2 bases, with 16 bases left between them. This CDR3 contains 15 residues. CDR1 ENHRY and CDR2 SYGVKD come from the germline V gene.

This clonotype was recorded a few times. In DNA, the CDR3 is TGCAGTGTTGCGGGTCGCAATCAGCCCCAGCATTTT. Protein product: CSVAGRNQPQHF. The V gene is TRBV20-1, the J gene TRBJ1-5, with no clear D. V gave up 7 bases and J gave up 2 bases, with 9 bases separating them. This CDR3 comprises 12 residues. In germline, CDR1 is DFQATT, CDR2 SNEGSKA (reference sequence).

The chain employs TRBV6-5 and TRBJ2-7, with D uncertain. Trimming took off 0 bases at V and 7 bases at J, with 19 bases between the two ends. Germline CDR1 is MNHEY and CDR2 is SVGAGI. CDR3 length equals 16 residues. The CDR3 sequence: CASSYSRERDFLEQYF. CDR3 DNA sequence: TGTGCCAGCAGTTACTCGAGAGAGAGAGACTTCTTAGAGCAGTACTTC.

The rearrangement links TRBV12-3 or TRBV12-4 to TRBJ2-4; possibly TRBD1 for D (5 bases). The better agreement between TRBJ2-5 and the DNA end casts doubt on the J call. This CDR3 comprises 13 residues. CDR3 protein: CASSLQGTETQYF. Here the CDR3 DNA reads TGTGCCAGCAGTTTACAGGGCACGGAGACCCAGTACTTC.

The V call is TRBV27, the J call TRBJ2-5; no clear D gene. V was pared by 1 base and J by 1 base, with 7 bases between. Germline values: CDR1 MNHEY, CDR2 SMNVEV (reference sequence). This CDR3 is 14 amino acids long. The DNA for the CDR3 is TGTGCCAGCAGTTTATGGCCCCCCCAAGAGACCCAGTACTTC. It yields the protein CASSLWPPQETQYF.

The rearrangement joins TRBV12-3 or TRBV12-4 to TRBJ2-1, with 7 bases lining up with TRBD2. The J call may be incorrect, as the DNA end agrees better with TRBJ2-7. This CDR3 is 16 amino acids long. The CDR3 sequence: CASSPSRGGGYNEQYF. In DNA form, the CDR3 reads TGTGCCAGCAGTCCCTCGCGTGGCGGGGGATACAATGAGCAGTACTTC.

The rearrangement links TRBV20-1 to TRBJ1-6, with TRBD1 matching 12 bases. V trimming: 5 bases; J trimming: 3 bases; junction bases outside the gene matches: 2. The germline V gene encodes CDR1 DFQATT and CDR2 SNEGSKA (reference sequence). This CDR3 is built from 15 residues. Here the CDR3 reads CSAGTGGLYNSPLHF. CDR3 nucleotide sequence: TGCAGTGCTGGGACAGGGGGCCTCTATAATTCACCCCTCCACTTT.

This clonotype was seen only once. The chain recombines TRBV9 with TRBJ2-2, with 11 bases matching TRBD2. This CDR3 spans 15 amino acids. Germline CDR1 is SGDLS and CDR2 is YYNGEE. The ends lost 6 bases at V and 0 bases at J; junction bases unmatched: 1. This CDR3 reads CASTSGGSNTGELFF. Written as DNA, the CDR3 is TGTGCCAGCACTAGCGGGGGGTCGAACACCGGGGAGCTGTTTTTT.

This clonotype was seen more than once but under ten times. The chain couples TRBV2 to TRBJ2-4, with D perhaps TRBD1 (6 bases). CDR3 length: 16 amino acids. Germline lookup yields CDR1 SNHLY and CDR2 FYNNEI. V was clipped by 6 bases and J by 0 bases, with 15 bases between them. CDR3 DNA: TGTGCCAGCAGAAACAGGGCATGGGGAGCCAAAAACATTCAGTACTTC. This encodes CASRNRAWGAKNIQYF.

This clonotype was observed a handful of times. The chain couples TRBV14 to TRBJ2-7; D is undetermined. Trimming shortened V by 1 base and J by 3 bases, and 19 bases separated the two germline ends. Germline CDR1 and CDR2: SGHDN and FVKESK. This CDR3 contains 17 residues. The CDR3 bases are TGTGCCAGCAGCCAAGGATCTTCAACCCCCTTCGACTACGAGCAGTACTTC. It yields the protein CASSQGSSTPFDYEQYF.

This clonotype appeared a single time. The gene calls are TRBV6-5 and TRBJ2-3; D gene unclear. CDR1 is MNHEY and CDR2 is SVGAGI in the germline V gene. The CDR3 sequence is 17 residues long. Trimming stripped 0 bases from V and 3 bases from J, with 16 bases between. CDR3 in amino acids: CASSYSNPPLGTDTQYF. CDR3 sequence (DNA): TGTGCCAGCAGTTACTCGAACCCACCCCTGGGTACAGATACGCAGTATTTT.

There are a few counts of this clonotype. CDR3 protein: CSAQGTKGYTF. The CDR3 bases are TGCAGTGCTCAGGGGACAAAAGGCTACACCTTC. This chain uses TRBV20-1 with TRBJ1-2, with D possibly being TRBD1 (6 bases). The CDR3 contains 11 residues. Per the germline V gene, CDR1 is DFQATT and CDR2 is SNEGSKA (reference sequence). Trimming stripped 5 bases from V and 8 bases from J, with 12 bases between.

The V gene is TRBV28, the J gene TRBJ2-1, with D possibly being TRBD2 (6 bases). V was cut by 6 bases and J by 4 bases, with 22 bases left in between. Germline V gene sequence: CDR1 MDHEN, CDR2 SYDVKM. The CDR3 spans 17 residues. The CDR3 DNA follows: TGTGCCAGCAGGGCAGGCAACTGGGGAGGATTATACAATGAGCAGTTCTTC. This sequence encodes CASRAGNWGGLYNEQFF.

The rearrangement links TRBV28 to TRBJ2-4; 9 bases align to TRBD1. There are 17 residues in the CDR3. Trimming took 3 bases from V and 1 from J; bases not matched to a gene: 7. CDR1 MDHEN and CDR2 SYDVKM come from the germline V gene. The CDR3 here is CASSFSTGQGAKNIQYF. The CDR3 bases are TGTGCCAGCAGTTTCTCAACCGGACAGGGGGCCAAAAACATTCAGTACTTC.

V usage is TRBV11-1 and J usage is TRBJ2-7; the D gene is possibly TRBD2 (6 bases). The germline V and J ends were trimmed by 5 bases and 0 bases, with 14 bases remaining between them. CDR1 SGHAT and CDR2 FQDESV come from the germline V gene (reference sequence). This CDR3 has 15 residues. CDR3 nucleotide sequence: TGTGCCAGCAGCCGAACCGACGGGAGCTCCTACGAGCAGTACTTC. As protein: CASSRTDGSSYEQYF.

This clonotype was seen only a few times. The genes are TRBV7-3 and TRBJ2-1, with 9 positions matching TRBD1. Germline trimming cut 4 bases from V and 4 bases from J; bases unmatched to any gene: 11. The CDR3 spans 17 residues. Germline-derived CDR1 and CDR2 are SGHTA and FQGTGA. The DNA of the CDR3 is TGTGCCAGCAGCTCGATAGGCGGACAGGGGAGGTACAATGAGCAGTTCTTC. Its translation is CASSSIGGQGRYNEQFF. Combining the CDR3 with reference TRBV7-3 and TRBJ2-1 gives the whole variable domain GAGVSQTPSNKVTEKGKYVELRCDPISGHTALYWYRQSLGQGPEFLIYFQGTGAADDSGLPNDRFFAVRPEGSVSTLKIQRTERGDSAVYLCASSSIGGQGRYNEQFFGPGTRLTVL.

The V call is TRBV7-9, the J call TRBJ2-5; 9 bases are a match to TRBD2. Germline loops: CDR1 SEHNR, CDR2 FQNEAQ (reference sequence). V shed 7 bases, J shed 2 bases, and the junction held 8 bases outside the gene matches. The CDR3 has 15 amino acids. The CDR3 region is CASTRGLALQETQYF. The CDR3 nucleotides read TGTGCCAGCACGAGGGGACTAGCACTTCAAGAGACCCAGTACTTC.

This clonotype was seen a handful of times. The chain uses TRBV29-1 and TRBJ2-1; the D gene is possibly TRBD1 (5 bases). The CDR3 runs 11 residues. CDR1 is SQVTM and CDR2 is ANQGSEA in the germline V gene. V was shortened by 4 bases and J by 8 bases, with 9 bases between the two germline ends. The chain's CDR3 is CSVVWGYEQFF. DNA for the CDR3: TGCAGCGTTGTATGGGGCTATGAGCAGTTCTTC.

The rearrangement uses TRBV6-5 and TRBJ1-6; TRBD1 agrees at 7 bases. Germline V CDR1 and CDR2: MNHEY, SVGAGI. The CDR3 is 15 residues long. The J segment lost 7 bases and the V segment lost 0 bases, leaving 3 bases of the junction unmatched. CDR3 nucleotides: TGTGCCAGCAGTTACTCCGGGGACAGAAATTCACCCCTCCACTTT. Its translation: CASSYSGDRNSPLHF.

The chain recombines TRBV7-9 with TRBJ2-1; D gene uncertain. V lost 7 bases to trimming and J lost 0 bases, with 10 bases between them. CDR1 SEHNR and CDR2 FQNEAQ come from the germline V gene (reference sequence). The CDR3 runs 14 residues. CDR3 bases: TGTGCCAGCACCGGGCAGAGCTCCTACAATGAGCAGTTCTTC. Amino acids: CASTGQSSYNEQFF.

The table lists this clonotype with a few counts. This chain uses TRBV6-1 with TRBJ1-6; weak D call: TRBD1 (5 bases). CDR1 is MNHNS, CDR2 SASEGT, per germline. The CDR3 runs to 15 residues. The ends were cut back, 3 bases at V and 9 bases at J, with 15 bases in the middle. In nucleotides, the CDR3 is TGTGCCAGCAGTGACCAGGCAGGGTCGGTTTCACCCCTCCACTTT. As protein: CASSDQAGSVSPLHF.